A selection of T cell receptor beta chains follows, all from one sample in a study of shared clonotypes between healthy human individuals. Sequencing used immunoSEQ multiplex PCR; TCRdb keeps in-frame clones, though not all of them. Of 2.5 million or so clones in the sample, more than 80% were seen once. The sample taken for sequencing was naive CD4+ T cells sorted from blood. The receptors come from a young man in good health. The CDR3 runs from the conserved cysteine through the conserved F or W. The D gene is left open where the match is weak. For some rows the clone size is stated as once, few or many, or as a class when expanded; others skip it.

J	size	D	V	CDR3	DNA
TRBJ1-5	few	TRBD1	TRBV19	CASTRTGERSQPQHF	TGTGCCAGTACCCGGACAGGGGAAAGGAGTCAGCCCCAGCATTTT
TRBJ1-2	NA	TRBD1	TRBV18	CASSPDRNNYGYTF	TGTGCCAGCTCACCGGACAGGAATAACTATGGCTACACCTTC
TRBJ2-3	NA	TRBD1	TRBV25-1	CASSEPSGQGGGDTQYF	TGTGCCAGCAGTGAACCATCAGGACAGGGGGGGGGAGATACGCAGTATTTT
TRBJ1-3	NA	NA	TRBV5-6	CASSMDRFYSGNTIYF	TGTGCCAGCAGCATGGACCGCTTTTACTCTGGAAACACCATATATTTT
TRBJ2-5	NA	NA	TRBV10-2	CASSESRTDFQETQYF	TGCGCCAGCAGTGAGTCTCGGACAGATTTCCAAGAGACCCAGTACTTC
TRBJ2-3	NA	NA	TRBV5-1	CASSGGTDTDTQYF	TGCGCCAGCAGCGGCGGGACAGACACAGATACGCAGTATTTT
TRBJ1-2	NA	NA	TRBV7-9	CASSPYRDLYYGYTF	TGTGCCAGCAGCCCCTACAGGGATCTTTACTATGGCTACACCTTC
TRBJ1-4	NA	NA	TRBV6-1	CASSEGRYSATNEKLFF	TGTGCCAGCAGTGAAGGGCGGTATTCCGCAACTAATGAAAAACTGTTTTTT
TRBJ1-6	few	NA	TRBV7-9	CASSSPAAGDGSPLHF	TGTGCCAGCAGCTCTCCCGCGGCCGGGGATGGTTCACCCCTCCACTTT
TRBJ2-1	NA	NA	TRBV10-1	CASSQDAGRDYNEQFF	TGCGCCAGCAGCCAAGATGCGGGGCGAGATTACAATGAGCAGTTCTTC
TRBJ2-3	NA	TRBD2	TRBV5-4	CASTPGTSASGSTQYF	TGTGCCAGCACCCCCGGGACTAGCGCCTCCGGTAGTACGCAGTATTTT
TRBJ1-1	few	NA	TRBV19	CASSMRIQNTEAFF	TGTGCCAGTAGTATGCGAATCCAGAACACTGAAGCTTTCTTT
TRBJ1-1	NA	NA	TRBV5-1	CASSSGDGFTEAFF	TGCGCCAGCAGCTCAGGGGATGGTTTTACTGAAGCTTTCTTT
TRBJ2-5	NA	NA	TRBV30	CAWSAGLGGETQYF	TGTGCCTGGAGTGCGGGCCTAGGGGGAGAGACCCAGTACTTC
TRBJ2-7	NA	NA	TRBV7-2	CASSLEEGLYEQYF	TGTGCCAGCAGCTTAGAGGAGGGCCTTTACGAGCAGTACTTC
TRBJ2-5	NA	TRBD2	TRBV19	CASSPRLAGGLSQETQYF	TGTGCCAGTAGTCCCAGACTAGCGGGGGGGCTAAGCCAAGAGACCCAGTACTTC
TRBJ2-3	NA	NA	TRBV5-1	CASSADRNTQYF	TGCGCCAGCAGCGCTGACCGAAATACGCAGTATTTT
TRBJ1-1	NA	NA	TRBV18	CASSEQEEITEAFF	TGTGCCAGCTCAGAACAGGAGGAGATCACTGAAGCTTTCTTT
TRBJ1-6	NA	TRBD1	TRBV4-1	CASSRGQGAESPLHF	TGCGCCAGCAGCCGCGGACAGGGGGCAGAATCACCCCTCCACTTT
TRBJ2-3	NA	NA	TRBV19	CASSKGVGTDTQYF	TGTGCCAGTAGTAAGGGGGTAGGGACAGATACGCAGTATTTT
TRBJ2-1	NA	TRBD2	TRBV7-8	CASSLELAGGNEQFF	TGTGCCAGCAGCTTAGAACTAGCGGGAGGCAATGAGCAGTTCTTC
TRBJ2-2	NA	NA	TRBV10-1	CASSGQPNTGELFF	TGCGCCAGCAGTGGACAACCGAACACCGGGGAGCTGTTTTTT
TRBJ1-4	NA	NA	TRBV5-1	CASSEGPGEGEKLFF	TGCGCCAGCAGCGAGGGCCCCGGGGAGGGGGAAAAACTGTTTTTT
TRBJ2-5	NA	NA	TRBV7-9	CASSLVRGSKETQYF	TGTGCCAGCAGCTTAGTACGTGGAAGTAAAGAGACCCAGTACTTC
TRBJ1-1	NA	NA	TRBV28	CASVGETEAFF	TGTGCCAGCGTCGGGGAAACTGAAGCTTTCTTT
TRBJ2-5	NA	TRBD2	TRBV30	CAWSQRGWYQETQYF	TGTGCCTGGAGTCAGCGGGGATGGTACCAAGAGACCCAGTACTTC
TRBJ2-7	NA	NA	TRBV5-3	CARNTAGGYEQYF	TGTGCCAGAAATACGGCGGGCGGCTACGAGCAGTACTTC
TRBJ2-1	NA	NA	TRBV29-1	CSSQGGPSYNEQFF	TGCAGCTCACAGGGGGGGCCATCCTACAATGAGCAGTTCTTC
TRBJ1-2	NA	NA	TRBV6-5	CASSRQILHGYTF	TGTGCCAGCAGTAGACAGATATTACATGGCTACACCTTC
TRBJ1-1	NA	NA	TRBV6-6	CASSYGQGSEAFF	TGTGCCAGCAGTTACGGCCAAGGGTCTGAAGCTTTCTTT
TRBJ2-7	NA	TRBD2	TRBV9	CASSVGAGVAYEQYF	TGTGCCAGCAGCGTGGGAGCGGGAGTGGCGTACGAGCAGTACTTC
TRBJ2-3	NA	TRBD2	TRBV7-2	CASSPRTSGFTDTQYF	TGTGCCAGCAGCCCCCGGACTAGCGGATTCACAGATACGCAGTATTTT
TRBJ2-1	NA	TRBD2	TRBV5-4	CASSPLADNEQFF	TGTGCCAGCAGCCCGCTAGCGGACAATGAGCAGTTCTTC
TRBJ2-5	NA	NA	TRBV29-1	CSVSGSGTQYF	TGCAGCGTTTCAGGGTCGGGGACCCAGTACTTC
TRBJ2-6	NA	NA	TRBV6-1	CASRSILSGANVLTF	TGTGCCAGCAGAAGTATCCTCTCTGGGGCCAACGTCCTGACTTTC
TRBJ1-6	NA	NA	TRBV5-4	CASSPGGYNSPLHF	TGTGCCAGCAGCCCCGGGGGGTATAATTCACCCCTCCACTTT
TRBJ2-5	once	TRBD2	TRBV11-2	CASSFALTSGRGETQYF	TGTGCCAGCAGCTTCGCCTTGACTAGCGGGAGGGGGGAGACCCAGTACTTC
TRBJ1-5	NA	NA	TRBV10-1	CASSGAPAGTPYQPQHF	TGCGCCAGCAGTGGAGCCCCGGCCGGGACACCCTATCAGCCCCAGCATTTT
TRBJ2-7	NA	NA	TRBV19	CASSSQAYSYEQYF	TGTGCCAGTAGTAGTCAGGCTTACTCCTACGAGCAGTACTTC
TRBJ2-7	NA	TRBD1	TRBV7-2	CASSFVSLLTGAYEQYF	TGTGCCAGCAGCTTTGTAAGCTTATTGACAGGGGCCTACGAGCAGTACTTC
TRBJ2-5	NA	TRBD2	TRBV28	CASSLAGGLRETQYF	TGTGCCAGCAGCCTAGCGGGGGGGCTTCGAGAGACCCAGTACTTC
TRBJ1-6	NA	TRBD1	TRBV5-4	CASSGPGQGAEAPLHF	TGTGCCAGCAGCGGTCCGGGACAGGGGGCGGAGGCGCCCCTCCACTTT
TRBJ2-3	once	NA	TRBV19	CASSPIGSGSTDTQYF	TGTGCCAGTAGTCCAATCGGGTCGGGGAGCACAGATACGCAGTATTTT
TRBJ2-3	NA	TRBD1	TRBV7-2	CASSSRTGGTDTQYF	TGTGCCAGCAGCTCCCGGACAGGGGGCACAGATACGCAGTATTTT
TRBJ2-7	NA	NA	TRBV19	CASSIPGTPFYEQYF	TGTGCCAGTAGTATTCCCGGGACACCGTTCTACGAGCAGTACTTC
TRBJ2-7	NA	NA	TRBV2	CASSPTGFGVYEQYF	TGTGCCAGCAGTCCTACGGGTTTCGGGGTCTACGAGCAGTACTTC
TRBJ2-3	NA	NA	TRBV9	CASSVSPAGLTDTQYF	TGTGCCAGCAGCGTATCCCCCGCGGGTCTCACAGATACGCAGTATTTT
TRBJ2-7	NA	TRBD1	TRBV5-4	CASSRPGQAIYEQYF	TGTGCCAGCAGTCGGCCGGGACAGGCGATCTACGAGCAGTACTTC